Sequencing of this T cell receptor beta chain was carried out in a study of identical twins. A universal primer site came from template switching; cDNA carried unique molecular identifiers. From the 5' RACE reads, TCRdb called clonotypes with MiXCR, one entry per CDR3 protein. This table has about 200,000 distinct CDR3 sequences, 6% to 7% appearing once. The CDR3 totals 13 residues. Trimming shortened V by 8 bases and J by 4 bases, and 14 bases separated the two germline ends. Looked up from germline, CDR1 is MNHEY and CDR2 is SVGEGT. General observations from the study: For monozygotic twins, models underestimated out-of-frame TCR alpha sharing.

Details on this clonotype: What it recognizes is unknown.

This sample was also put to use in a study of T cells expressing NK-cell markers. That investigation notes: The eight sequenced donors comprised seven who were HCMV-seropositive and one who was seronegative.

Sample: CD8+ T cells sorted from blood. The rearrangement uses TRBV6-2 or TRBV6-3 and TRBJ1-1; D is perhaps TRBD1 (5 bases). The sequence was collected from a woman aged 18-29 years in good health. The CDR3 DNA follows: TGTGCCAGCGCACCGGGACTCCGCACTGAAGCTTTCTTT. Translation gives CASAPGLRTEAFF.